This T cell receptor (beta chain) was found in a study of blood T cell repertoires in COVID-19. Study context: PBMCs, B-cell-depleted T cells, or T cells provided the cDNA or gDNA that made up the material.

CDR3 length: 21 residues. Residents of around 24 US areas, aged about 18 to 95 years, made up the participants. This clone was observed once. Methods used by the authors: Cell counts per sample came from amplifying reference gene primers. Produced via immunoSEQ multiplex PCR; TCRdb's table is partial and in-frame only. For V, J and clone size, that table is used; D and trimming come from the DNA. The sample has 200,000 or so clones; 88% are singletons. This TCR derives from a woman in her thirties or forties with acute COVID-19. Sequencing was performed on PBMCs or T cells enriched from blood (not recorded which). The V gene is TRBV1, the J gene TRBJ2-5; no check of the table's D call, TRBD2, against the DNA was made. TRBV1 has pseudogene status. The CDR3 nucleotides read TGCACCAGCAGCCCGATTCGTAGCGGGAGGGCCTGGGAGGTGACAAAAGAGACCCAGTACTTC. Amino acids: CTSSPIRSGRAWEVTKETQYF.